These 8 T cell receptor beta chains originate from one sample sequenced in a study of molecular identifiers for immune sequencing clone quantification. TCRdb recomputed calls from the PCR reads with MiXCR, one row per CDR3 protein. The data show some 9,800 distinct CDR3 sequences, roughly a sixth seen once. Material: naive CD8+ T cells from blood, with Jurkat cell RNA spiked in. Subset indicated: FACS-sorted CD8+CD4-CCR7+CD45RA+ naive T cells. These receptors were obtained from a human donor in good health. Some libraries in this study had Jurkat cell RNA spiked in.

This clonotype has a count of ten or more. The chain links TRBV7-9 to TRBJ2-7, with TRBD2 matching 9 bases. V shed 5 bases and J 5 bases; nucleotides not matched to a gene: 7. The length of the CDR3 is 14 residues. Germline V gene data show CDR1 as SEHNR and CDR2 as FQNEAQ (reference sequence). The CDR3 region is CASSNSGSGHEQYF. The CDR3 coding sequence is TGTGCCAGCAGCAATAGCGGGAGTGGCCACGAGCAGTACTTC.

This clonotype ranks as medium-sized (0.01 to 0.1%). The chain carries TRBV7-2 and TRBJ2-7; tentatively, D is TRBD1 (5 bases). This CDR3 contains 13 residues. V was trimmed by 1 base and J by 5 bases, leaving 9 bases between them. Germline values: CDR1 SGHTA, CDR2 FQGNSA. As DNA, the CDR3 is TGTGCCAGCAGCTTAGTGGCAGGGAACGAGCAGTACTTC. Protein product: CASSLVAGNEQYF.

This clonotype was seen many times. This chain uses TRBV27 with TRBJ2-7, with 9 positions matching TRBD1. The V gene end was trimmed by 2 bases and the J gene end by 4 bases; junction bases not matched to a gene: 3. The CDR3 extends over 14 amino acids. CDR1 is MNHEY and CDR2 is SMNVEV in the germline V gene (reference sequence). The CDR3 sequence is CASSLVGTGYEQYF. CDR3 DNA: TGTGCCAGCAGTTTAGTCGGGACAGGGTACGAGCAGTACTTC.

This clonotype was found a few times. This chain joins TRBV30 and TRBJ2-3; 9 positions match TRBD2. The CDR3 runs 14 residues. The V and J ends lost 2 bases and 4 bases, in that order; junction bases with no gene match: 4. CDR1 is GTSNPN, CDR2 SVGIG, per germline (reference sequence). This CDR3 reads CAWSLSGSPDTQYF. The DNA for the CDR3 is TGTGCCTGGAGTCTTAGCGGGAGCCCAGATACGCAGTATTTT.

This clonotype has only a few counts. The CDR3 DNA is TGTGCCAGCACCCAGCGGGGAGGGTGGGAGCAGTACTTC. This translates into CASTQRGGWEQYF. V usage is TRBV5-4 and J usage is TRBJ2-7; 7 bases map to TRBD2. CDR3 length: 13 residues. Germline CDR1 reads SGHNT; CDR2 reads YYREEE (reference sequence). The junction had 10 bases not matched to a gene; V was cut back by 6 bases and J by 7 bases.

The sample holds many counts of this clonotype. This chain links TRBV5-6 with TRBJ2-7; 8 bases map to TRBD2. The V gene end was trimmed by 5 bases and the J gene end by 4 bases; junction bases not matched to a gene: 11. The CDR3 contains 15 residues. Germline lookup yields CDR1 SGHDT and CDR2 YYEEEE. The CDR3 sequence: CASSPRGLGEYEQYF. The CDR3 nucleotides are TGTGCCAGCAGTCCGAGGGGACTAGGTGAATACGAGCAGTACTTC.

This clonotype was counted only a few times. Just one base apart from a much larger clone, this may be a read error. V gene TRBV29-1 combines with J gene TRBJ2-7; 8 bases are shared with TRBD1. The CDR3 is 12 amino acids. Germline loops: CDR1 SQVTM, CDR2 ANQGSEA. Trimming cost V 6 bases and J 6 bases; bases outside gene matches: 7. CDR3 amino acids: CSVTGESGEQYF. DNA for the CDR3: TGCAGCGTGACAGGGGAGAGTGGCGAGCAGTACTTC.

The sample holds many counts of this clonotype. J is TRBJ2-1 and V is TRBV29-1, with D perhaps matching TRBD2 (6 bases). V was pared by 7 bases and J by 6 bases, with 16 bases between. Germline CDR1 is SQVTM and CDR2 is ANQGSEA. This CDR3 region has 13 residues. CDR3 sequence: CSESESGGNEQFF. Written as DNA, the CDR3 is TGCAGCGAATCAGAGTCCGGGGGCAATGAGCAGTTCTTC.